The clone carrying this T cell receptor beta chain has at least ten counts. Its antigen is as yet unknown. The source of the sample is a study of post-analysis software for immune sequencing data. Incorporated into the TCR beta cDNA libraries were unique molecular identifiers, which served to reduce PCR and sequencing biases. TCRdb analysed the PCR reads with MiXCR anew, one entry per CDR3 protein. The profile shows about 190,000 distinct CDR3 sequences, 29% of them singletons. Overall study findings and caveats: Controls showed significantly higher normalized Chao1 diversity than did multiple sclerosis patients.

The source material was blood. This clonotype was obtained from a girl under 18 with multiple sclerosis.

CDR3 region: CSARTGGGTDTQYF. CDR3 sequence (DNA): TGCAGTGCTAGGACAGGGGGCGGCACAGATACGCAGTATTTT. V and J are TRBV20-1 and TRBJ2-3; TRBD1 agrees at 10 bases. The ends lost 3 bases at V and 1 base at J; junction bases unmatched: 1. The CDR3 loop spans 14 amino acids. The germline gives CDR1 DFQATT, CDR2 SNEGSKA (reference sequence).